These 23 T cell receptor beta chains share one sample of origin, sequenced in a study of T cell responses to AZD1222 COVID-19 vaccine. Generated by immunoSEQ multiplex PCR, the TCRdb table keeps only in-frame clones and is missing some. The sample yields about 160,000 clones, 90% to 95% seen once. The sample here was peripheral blood, taken 28 days after the second AZD1222 dose. Receptor source: an adult who received the AZD1222 COVID-19 vaccine.

J is TRBJ1-4 and V is TRBV19; 7 nucleotides match TRBD1. The CDR3 contains 13 residues. Trimming removed 6 bases from V and 8 bases from J; junction bases left unmatched: 6. Germline V gives CDR1 LNHDA, CDR2 SQIVND (reference sequence). Here the CDR3 reads CASRFTGEEKLFF. DNA of the CDR3: TGTGCCAGTAGATTCACAGGGGAGGAAAAACTGTTTTTT. The variable domain in full, with the rest retrieved from reference TRBV19 and TRBJ1-4, is DGGITQSPKYLFRKEGQNVTLSCEQNLNHDAMYWYRQDPGQGLRLIYYSQIVNDFQKGDIAEGYSVSREKKESFPLTVTSAQKNPTAFYLCASRFTGEEKLFFGSGTQLSVL.

CDR3 DNA: TGTGCCAGTATCACAGGGGGCGGCACTGAAGCTTTCTTT. It translates to CASITGGGTEAFF. The chain joins TRBV19 to TRBJ1-1, with 9 positions matching TRBD1. The J segment lost 4 bases and the V segment lost 7 bases, leaving 4 bases of the junction unmatched. Germline CDR1 is LNHDA and CDR2 is SQIVND (reference sequence). This CDR3 is built from 13 residues. Full variable domain (rest looked up from reference TRBV19 and TRBJ1-1): DGGITQSPKYLFRKEGQNVTLSCEQNLNHDAMYWYRQDPGQGLRLIYYSQIVNDFQKGDIAEGYSVSREKKESFPLTVTSAQKNPTAFYLCASITGGGTEAFFGQGTRLTVV.

The rearrangement joins TRBV27 to TRBJ1-4; TRBD1 aligns across 8 bases. Looked up from germline, CDR1 is MNHEY and CDR2 is SMNVEV (reference sequence). Losses at the gene ends were 4 bases for V and 3 bases for J; bases not matched to a gene: 7. The CDR3 is made up of 16 amino acids. The CDR3 spells CASSSRNRGSNEKLFF. The CDR3 nucleotides read TGTGCCAGCAGTTCCCGCAACAGGGGGTCTAATGAAAAACTGTTTTTT. Variable domain in full (rest from reference TRBV27 and TRBJ1-4): EAQVTQNPRYLITVTGKKLTVTCSQNMNHEYMSWYRQDPGLGLRQIYYSMNVEVTDKGDVPEGYKVSRKEKRNFPLILESPSPNQTSLYFCASSSRNRGSNEKLFFGSGTQLSVL.

J is TRBJ2-5 and V is TRBV9; D is ambiguous. Germline CDR1 is SGDLS and CDR2 is YYNGEE. Between the trimmed V and J ends, which lost 0 bases and 3 bases, there was a span of 6 bases. The CDR3 consists of 13 residues. The CDR3: CASSVDPEETQYF. The CDR3 nucleotides are TGTGCCAGCAGCGTAGACCCAGAAGAGACCCAGTACTTC.

The chain recombines TRBV19 with TRBJ1-5; 8 bases line up with TRBD1. Germline CDR1 LNHDA, CDR2 SQIVND (reference sequence). CDR3 length: 13 amino acids. The V and J ends lost 4 bases and 6 bases, in that order; junction bases with no gene match: 2. The CDR3 DNA sequence: TGTGCCAGTAGTACCCAGGGGGCTCAGCCCCAGCATTTT. Protein sequence: CASSTQGAQPQHF.

The chain uses TRBV20-1 and TRBJ1-1, with D tentatively TRBD1 (6 bases). The CDR3 contains 11 residues. CDR1 is DFQATT and CDR2 is SNEGSKA in the germline V gene (reference sequence). The V gene lost 5 bases and the J gene lost 7 bases, with 11 bases spanning the gap. CDR3 protein: CSAFGQNEAFF. The CDR3 nucleotides read TGCAGTGCTTTCGGACAGAATGAAGCTTTCTTT.

In DNA form, the CDR3 reads TGTGCCAGCAGTTACAGGGGGAGGGACACTGAAGCTTTCTTT. Translating it yields CASSYRGRDTEAFF. The chain has TRBV6-5 and TRBJ1-1; tentatively, D is TRBD1 (6 bases). The CDR3 loop spans 14 amino acids. Germline V gene sequence: CDR1 MNHEY, CDR2 SVGAGI. V shed 2 bases and J shed 3 bases, with 10 bases lying between them.

CDR3 in DNA: TGTGCCAGCAGTAAAGGACTAGCGGGGGGGCCCTACGAGCAGTACTTC. Protein sequence: CASSKGLAGGPYEQYF. The chain links TRBV6-1 to TRBJ2-7, with 15 bases fitting TRBD2. Germline loops: CDR1 MNHNS, CDR2 SASEGT. V lost 5 bases to trimming and J lost 2 bases; unmatched junction nucleotides: 4. The CDR3 has 16 residues.

The genes are TRBV19 and TRBJ1-1; D is unresolved. This CDR3 contains 14 residues. Trimming left V 5 bases short and J 1 base short, with 11 bases between. From germline, CDR1 is LNHDA and CDR2 SQIVND (reference sequence). CDR3 sequence (DNA): TGTGCCAGTAGTCTCGGGCCGCAGAACACTGAAGCTTTCTTT. Translating gives CASSLGPQNTEAFF.

The chain carries TRBV18 and TRBJ1-1; 8 nucleotides align to TRBD1. This CDR3 contains 16 residues. V gave up 3 bases and J gave up 6 bases; unmatched junction bases: 12. Germline V gives CDR1 KGHSH, CDR2 LQKENI. The CDR3 nucleotides read TGTGCCAGCTCACCTAGGCCTGACAGGGGTGGGGCTGAAGCTTTCTTT. It is translated as CASSPRPDRGGAEAFF. Combining the CDR3 with reference TRBV18 and TRBJ1-1 gives the whole variable domain NAGVMQNPRHLVRRRGQEARLRCSPMKGHSHVYWYRQLPEEGLKFMVYLQKENIIDESGMPKERFSAEFPKEGPSILRIQQVVRGDSAAYFCASSPRPDRGGAEAFFGQGTRLTVV.

This rearrangement joins TRBV3-1 (or the pseudogene TRBV3-2) to TRBJ2-2; D may be TRBD1 or TRBD2 (6 bases each). V was trimmed by 4 bases and J by 1 base, leaving 19 bases between them. Germline-derived CDR1 and CDR2 are LGHDT and YNNKEL (reference sequence). There are 18 residues in the CDR3. The CDR3 nucleotides read TGTGCCAGCAGCCCGATGAGGGGGGTGAACGGGAACACCGGGGAGCTGTTTTTT. Protein product: CASSPMRGVNGNTGELFF.

This clone turned up a few times. The CDR3 coding sequence is TGTGCCAGCAGCTGGGGGGGCCAGCCCCAGCATTTT. Its translation: CASSWGGQPQHF. The chain uses TRBV7-9 and TRBJ1-5, with a possible D match to TRBD1 (6 bases). Deletions cut 4 bases from V and 7 bases from J, with 8 bases between. This CDR3 comprises 12 residues. Germline loops: CDR1 SEHNR, CDR2 FQNEAQ (reference sequence).

The chain has TRBV11-2 and TRBJ2-7; 7 nucleotides line up with TRBD2. The V gene's germline CDR1 is SGHAT and CDR2 FQNNGV. CDR3 length: 15 amino acids. J lost 7 bases, V lost 1 base, and 10 bases had no gene match. The CDR3 DNA follows: TGTGCCAGCAGCTTAGTTCTAGCGGTGGGCCGAGAGCAGTACTTC. It is translated as CASSLVLAVGREQYF.

The chain is built from TRBV19 and TRBJ1-5; 8 nucleotides line up with TRBD1. J was trimmed by 6 bases and V by 7 bases; bases with no gene match: 17. Germline CDR1 and CDR2: LNHDA and SQIVND (reference sequence). The CDR3 loop spans 17 amino acids. The CDR3: CASTYWTQTGESQPQHF. CDR3 nucleotide sequence: TGTGCCAGTACCTATTGGACGCAGACAGGGGAAAGTCAGCCCCAGCATTTT.

This chain uses TRBV30 with TRBJ2-1, with TRBD2 matching 7 bases. This CDR3 region has 14 residues. Looked up from germline, CDR1 is GTSNPN and CDR2 is SVGIG (reference sequence). The V and J ends lost 2 bases and 5 bases, in that order; junction bases with no gene match: 6. This CDR3 is CAWSPPGGHNEQFF. CDR3 nucleotides: TGTGCCTGGAGTCCCCCGGGGGGTCACAATGAGCAGTTCTTC.

The chain employs TRBV11-2 and TRBJ1-1, with D possibly TRBD1 on 6 matching bases. Trimming removed 5 bases at V and 6 bases at J, with 19 bases between. CDR3 length: 15 amino acids. The germline V gene encodes CDR1 SGHAT and CDR2 FQNNGV. The CDR3 protein is CASSVRHGGGSEAFF. The CDR3 nucleotides are TGTGCCAGCAGCGTACGGCACGGCGGGGGCTCTGAAGCTTTCTTT.

The chain is built from TRBV19 and TRBJ1-5; unclear D gene. The CDR3 extends over 13 amino acids. V lost 10 bases and J 3 bases, leaving 13 bases between the germline ends. Germline loops: CDR1 LNHDA, CDR2 SQIVND (reference sequence). The CDR3: CATTARFNQPQHF. The CDR3 DNA reads TGTGCCACTACGGCCCGTTTCAATCAGCCCCAGCATTTT.

The J gene is TRBJ2-7, the V gene TRBV18, with 8 bases identical to TRBD2. The CDR3 extends over 15 amino acids. Germline CDR1 KGHSH, CDR2 LQKENI. V dropped 0 bases and J dropped 6; count of bases not matched to a gene: 7. The CDR3 sequence: CASSPPGRGAGEQYF. CDR3 DNA sequence: TGTGCCAGCTCACCACCGGGGCGGGGGGCCGGCGAGCAGTACTTC.

In nucleotides, the CDR3 is TGTGCCACTAGCAGGGACTACTATAATTCACCCCTCCACTTT. Translating gives CATSRDYYNSPLHF. V is TRBV2 and J is TRBJ1-6; a possible D gene is TRBD1 (5 bases). The CDR3 is 14 amino acids. Per germline, CDR1 SNHLY and CDR2 FYNNEI. The V gene lost 10 bases and the J gene lost 3 bases, with 13 bases spanning the gap.

The chain has TRBV30 and TRBJ2-2; D may be TRBD2 (5 bases). V lost 0 bases, J lost 7 bases, and 6 bases lay in between. The CDR3 totals 12 residues. In germline, CDR1 is GTSNPN, CDR2 SVGIG (reference sequence). The CDR3 DNA reads TGTGCCTGGAGTGTACGGGGCGGGGAGCTGTTTTTT. Translation: CAWSVRGGELFF.

The chain employs TRBV5-4 and TRBJ1-2; D is unresolved. The CDR3 is 14 residues long. Germline V gives CDR1 SGHNT, CDR2 YYREEE (reference sequence). V gave up 0 bases and J gave up 8 bases, with 14 bases separating them. CDR3 in DNA: TGTGCCAGCAGCTTGGAGTACGGCGGGGAGGGCTACACCTTC. Its translation is CASSLEYGGEGYTF.

The gene calls are TRBV6-4 and TRBJ2-3; the D is unclear. CDR3 length: 14 amino acids. CDR1 and CDR2 from the germline V gene are MRHNA and SNTAGT. V gave up 0 bases and J gave up 2 bases, with 6 bases separating them. The CDR3 protein is CASSDSNPTDTQYF. CDR3 coding DNA: TGTGCCAGCAGTGACTCGAATCCCACAGATACGCAGTATTTT.

This sequence joins TRBV3-1 (or the pseudogene TRBV3-2) and TRBJ1-5, with D unresolved. Trimming shortened V by 0 bases and J by 6 bases, and 6 bases separated the two germline ends. The CDR3 is 13 residues long. Looked up from germline, CDR1 is LGHDT and CDR2 is YNNKEL (reference sequence). CDR3 amino acids: CASSQDNTQPQHF. The CDR3 nucleotides are TGTGCCAGCAGCCAAGATAACACTCAGCCCCAGCATTTT.